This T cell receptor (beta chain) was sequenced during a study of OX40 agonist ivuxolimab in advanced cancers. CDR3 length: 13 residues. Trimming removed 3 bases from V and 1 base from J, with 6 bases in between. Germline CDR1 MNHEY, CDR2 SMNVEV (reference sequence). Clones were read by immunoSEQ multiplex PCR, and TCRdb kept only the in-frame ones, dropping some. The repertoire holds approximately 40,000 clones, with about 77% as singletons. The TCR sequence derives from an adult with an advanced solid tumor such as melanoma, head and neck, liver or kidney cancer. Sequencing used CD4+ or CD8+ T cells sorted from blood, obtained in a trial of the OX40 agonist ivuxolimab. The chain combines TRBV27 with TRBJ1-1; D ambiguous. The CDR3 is CASSFTGNTEAFF. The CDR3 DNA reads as TGTGCCAGCAGTTTTACGGGGAACACTGAAGCTTTCTTT.